This T cell receptor beta chain was recorded in a study of OX40 agonist ivuxolimab in advanced cancers. Profiling relied on immunoSEQ multiplex PCR, and the TCRdb table lists in-frame clones only, not all of them. The profile shows more than 65,000 clones, 85% of them singletons. V lost 5 bases, J lost 6 bases, and 11 bases lay in between. CDR1 and CDR2 (germline): MNHEY, SMNVEV (reference sequence). This CDR3 is built from 14 residues. Source: CD4+ or CD8+ T cells sorted from blood, taken in a trial of the OX40 agonist ivuxolimab. The chain combines TRBV27 with TRBJ1-6, with a possible D match to TRBD1 (6 bases). The clonotype originates from an adult with an advanced solid tumor such as melanoma, head and neck, liver or kidney cancer. The CDR3 sequence is CASSPLGGNSPLHF. The CDR3 region has the DNA TGTGCCAGCAGTCCCCTAGGGGGTAATTCACCCCTCCACTTT.